This passage covers 10 T cell receptor beta chains from one sample sequenced in a study of blood T cell repertoires in COVID-19 (dated by TCRdb to the early 2020s). The library was produced with the immunoSEQ multiplex PCR assay. TCRdb took over this immuneACCESS table, retaining in-frame rearrangements with V and J assigned. Such tables are incomplete; in checked studies, under half of the missing clones stem from an unresolved V gene, and the remainder is unexplained. This sample gives 180,000 or so clones in total; around 79% of them show up just once. The leading ten clones occupy around 10% of the sample. The sequencing input was PBMCs or T cells enriched from blood (not recorded which). These receptors were obtained from a man over 45 who had recovered from COVID-19.

The chain couples TRBV27 to TRBJ2-7; D not resolved. The CDR3 runs to 13 residues. Germline loops: CDR1 MNHEY, CDR2 SMNVEV (reference sequence). The germline V and J ends were trimmed by 2 bases and 4 bases, with 9 bases remaining between them. For the CDR3, the DNA is TGTGCCAGCAGTTTAAAACAACAATACGAGCAGTACTTC. This encodes CASSLKQQYEQYF.

There are a few counts of this clone. V usage is TRBV5-1 and J usage is TRBJ2-7; TRBD2 matches at 15 bases. Per the germline V gene, CDR1 is SGHRS and CDR2 is YFSETQ. Losses at the gene ends were 4 bases for V and 4 bases for J; bases not matched to a gene: 6. The CDR3 extends over 16 amino acids. The CDR3 coding sequence is TGCGCCAGCAGCCTCGGACTAGCGGGAGGGCCGTACGAGCAGTACTTC. Protein: CASSLGLAGGPYEQYF. The full variable domain, completed using reference TRBV5-1 and TRBJ2-7, is KAGVTQTPRYLIKTRGQQVTLSCSPISGHRSVSWYQQTPGQGLQFLFEYFSETQRNKGNFPGRFSGRQFSNSRSEMNVSTLELGDSALYLCASSLGLAGGPYEQYFGPGTRLTVT.

The rearrangement joins TRBV7-6 to TRBJ2-7, with 12 bases identical to TRBD2. This CDR3 comprises 15 residues. Germline V CDR1 and CDR2: SGHVS, FNYEAQ. V lost 5 bases, J lost 0 bases, and 2 bases stayed unmatched. This CDR3 reads CASSTTSGGSYEQYF. DNA of the CDR3: TGTGCCAGCAGCACGACTAGCGGGGGCTCCTACGAGCAGTACTTC.

This clone was detected once. The chain recombines TRBV4-2 with TRBJ1-2, with 7 bases fitting TRBD1. The CDR3 extends over 15 amino acids. The junction had 3 bases not matched to a gene; V was cut back by 0 bases and J by 2 bases. CDR1 is LGHNA and CDR2 is YNFKEQ in the germline V gene. The CDR3 loop reads CASSQETGENYGYTF. The CDR3 nucleotides are TGTGCCAGCAGCCAAGAAACAGGGGAAAACTATGGCTACACCTTC.

The chain joins TRBV5-1 to TRBJ2-7, with 7 bases lining up with TRBD2. V was clipped by 5 bases and J by 2 bases; unmatched bases: 10. The germline gives CDR1 SGHRS, CDR2 YFSETQ. This CDR3 spans 15 amino acids. CDR3 nucleotide sequence: TGCGCCAGCAGTGTGGGGCTAGCGGTCACCTACGAGCAGTACTTC. Its protein product is CASSVGLAVTYEQYF.

V and J are TRBV5-1 and TRBJ1-3; D possibly corresponds to TRBD1 (6 bases). The CDR3 sequence is 13 residues long. Trimming pared 5 bases from V and 5 bases from J, leaving 11 bases between. CDR1 SGHRS and CDR2 YFSETQ come from the germline V gene. The DNA for the CDR3 is TGCGCCAGCAGTACGGGACAAAGAAACACCATATATTTT. As protein: CASSTGQRNTIYF.

This chain joins TRBV7-8 and TRBJ2-2, with 11 bases identical to TRBD2. The CDR3 is 19 amino acids. The germline V gene encodes CDR1 SGHVS and CDR2 FQNEAQ. Losses at the gene ends were 5 bases for V and 0 bases for J; bases not matched to a gene: 11. As DNA, the CDR3 is TGTGCCAGCAGCCCACCCTTTGGACTAGCGGGTACGAACACCGGGGAGCTGTTTTTT. It yields the protein CASSPPFGLAGTNTGELFF.

This clone was seen a few times. The rearrangement uses TRBV29-1 and TRBJ2-7; a weak D match, TRBD2 (7 bases). Deletions cut 6 bases from V and 6 bases from J, with 27 bases between. From germline, CDR1 is SQVTM and CDR2 ANQGSEA. The CDR3 spans 16 residues. In DNA, the CDR3 is TGCAGCGTGCTTGGAGTAAACAGGGACTATGGCTCCGAGCAGTACTTC. Amino acid sequence: CSVLGVNRDYGSEQYF.

V gene TRBV11-3 combines with J gene TRBJ1-1; TRBD1 matches at 9 bases. This CDR3 has 16 residues. V was pared by 1 base and J by 0 bases, with 3 bases of the junction left unmatched. The germline CDR1 and CDR2 sequences are SGHNT and YENEEA. CDR3 loop: CASSLGGTGLNTEAFF. CDR3 in DNA: TGTGCCAGCAGCTTAGGTGGGACAGGGCTGAACACTGAAGCTTTCTTT.

The genes are TRBV5-4 and TRBJ2-7; TRBD1 aligns across 9 bases. The CDR3 is made up of 17 amino acids. The V gene end was trimmed by 0 bases and the J gene end by 0 bases; junction bases not matched to a gene: 7. CDR1 is SGHNT and CDR2 is YYREEE in the germline V gene (reference sequence). CDR3 protein: CASSLGAQGQGSYEQYF. The CDR3 region has the DNA TGTGCCAGCAGCTTGGGGGCCCAGGGACAGGGCTCCTACGAGCAGTACTTC.